This T cell receptor (beta chain) was retrieved from a study of blood T cell repertoires in COVID-19 (dated by TCRdb to the early 2020s). Some background on the complete study: Samples covering the acute and convalescent phases of COVID-19 were provided by collaborators in the United States, Italy and Spain. The material from the prospective study consisted of cDNA or gDNA derived from T cells, B-cell-depleted T cells, or PBMCs. The dataset comprised deeply sampled blood TCRbeta repertoires from subjects exposed to, actively infected with, or recovered from COVID-19. Samples came from the ongoing ImmuneRACE study (first 160 participants) plus 1,254 subjects from 6 global collaborators. The sample metadata nearly always contained a de-identified subject ID, COVID-19 status, age in years and sex. Where available, HLA class I and class II types were obtained from metadata supplied by the sample provider rather than from assay-based typing. The repertoires were made available in a free public database intended to serve as a resource for research on the immune response to SARS-CoV-2.

TCRbeta CDR3 regions were amplified from genomic DNA using the immunoSEQ Assay, a bias-controlled multiplex PCR. From the authors' description of their analysis: The number of nucleated cells in each sample was estimated by amplification of reference gene primers within the assay. To quantify the absolute abundance of each unique TCRbeta CDR3 rearrangement, sequence reads were collapsed and filtered. For each sample, productive Simpson clonality was calculated as the square root of Simpson's diversity index across productive rearrangements. The source is immuneACCESS, and TCRdb retained only in-frame sequences with V and J called. Part of the clones is not carried over; for the studies checked, unresolved V genes explain less than half of this, and the remainder is unexplained. V and J calls and clone size are those listed in that table; D and trimming were worked out from the DNA. The sample includes some 120,000 clones, with about 86% observed a single time. Roughly 2.1% of the sample lies in the top ten.

Whole blood was collected in K2EDTA tubes by collaborating institutions according to the institutions' own protocols. For TCRbeta analysis, collaborators shipped samples as frozen whole blood, isolated PBMCs, or DNA extracted from either of those sample types. The germline ends are 20 bases apart after V is trimmed by 6 bases and J by 3 bases. According to the germline V gene, CDR1 reads SQVTM and CDR2 reads ANQGSEA. The CDR3 spans 15 residues, from the cysteine through the phenylalanine. CDR3 DNA only is kept here, 45 bases in frame from base 1. Results the study describes overall, beyond this receptor: The amount of clinical and demographic metadata varied by source and participant and was provided uncurated.

A remark on this clone: Its specific antigen is unknown. No base quality information exists; no much larger clone differs at one position.

This TCR was recovered from a woman aged 45-65 years with acute or convalescent COVID-19. The rearrangement joined TRBV29-1 to TRBJ1-2, and perhaps TRBD1 as D gene, on 6 matching bases. The material sequenced was peripheral blood. The sequence in DNA is TGCAGCGTCCCCAGGACAGCGCAGTTGGACTATGGCTACACCTTC. The encoded protein is CSVPRTAQLDYGYTF. The full variable domain, with segments outside the CDR3 supplied by the reference TRBV29-1 and TRBJ1-2 proteins, appears as SAVISQKPSRDICQRGTSLTIQCQVDSQVTMMFWYRQQPGQSLTLIATANQGSEATYESGFVIDKFPISRPNLTFSTLTVSNMSPEDSSIYLCSVPRTAQLDYGYTFGSGTRLTVV.